These 31 T cell receptor beta chains originate from one sample sequenced in a study of cytomegalovirus exposure and HLA in healthy donors. Both 60 Vbeta primers and 13 Jbeta primers went into the PCR. Sequencing was performed with immunoSEQ multiplex PCR; in TCRdb, only in-frame clones are kept and a portion is missing. The sample has 150,000 to 180,000 clones; more than 75% are singletons. The sequenced material came from PBMCs. The source of these receptors is a man younger than 45 in good health and CMV-seropositive.

By sample share, this clone is medium-sized (0.01 to 0.1%). V and J are TRBV5-6 and TRBJ2-1, with D tentatively TRBD2 (6 bases). There are 17 residues in the CDR3. From germline, CDR1 is SGHDT and CDR2 YYEEEE. The V gene lost 1 base and the J gene lost 7 bases, with 21 bases spanning the gap. This CDR3 reads CASSLSLRRGAFNEQFF. CDR3 DNA sequence: TGTGCCAGCAGCTTGTCCCTTAGGCGGGGAGCCTTTAATGAGCAGTTCTTC.

This clone has just one count. A junction boundary mismatches the germline segment, possibly from a read error. V gene TRBV4-2 combines with J gene TRBJ2-5; 11 nucleotides agree with TRBD2. Germline CDR1 reads LGHNA; CDR2 reads YNFKEQ. This CDR3 is 14 amino acids long. The DNA for the CDR3 is TGTGCCAGCAGCCCTGATAGCGGGGGGGCTTTAAGGAACTTC. Its translation is CASSPDSGGALRNF.

The chain joins TRBV7-2 to TRBJ1-2; tentative D call: TRBD1 (6 bases). Germline assignment: CDR1 SGHTA and CDR2 FQGNSA. The germline V and J ends were trimmed by 7 bases and 4 bases, with 25 bases remaining between them. CDR3 length equals 17 residues. This CDR3 reads CASTPNPGQRGFYGYTF. The CDR3 nucleotides are TGTGCCAGCACCCCTAACCCTGGACAGCGTGGCTTCTATGGCTACACCTTC.

Only one count was recorded for this clone. The chain carries TRBV7-9 and TRBJ2-2; tentatively, D is TRBD2 (5 bases). Germline V gene sequence: CDR1 SEHNR, CDR2 FQNEAQ (reference sequence). The length of the CDR3 is 16 residues. Trimming took off 5 bases at V and 1 base at J, with 14 bases between the two ends. The CDR3 region is CASSRVGAENTGELFF. The CDR3 nucleotides read TGTGCCAGCAGCCGAGTGGGAGCGGAGAACACCGGGGAGCTGTTTTTT.

This chain uses TRBV11-2 with TRBJ1-4, with TRBD1 matching over 10 bases. CDR3 size: 15 residues. CDR1 SGHAT and CDR2 FQNNGV come from the germline V gene. The ends lost 3 bases at V and 7 bases at J; junction bases unmatched: 5. The CDR3 sequence is CASSFDRGRGEKLFF. As DNA, the CDR3 is TGTGCCAGCAGCTTCGACAGGGGGCGCGGTGAAAAACTGTTTTTT.

The V gene is TRBV15, the J gene TRBJ1-4, with D possibly matching TRBD1 (5 bases). There are 15 residues in the CDR3. The germline V and J ends were trimmed by 5 bases and 3 bases, with 13 bases remaining between them. From germline, CDR1 is LNHNV and CDR2 YYDKDF (reference sequence). CDR3 region: CATSWEGLANEKLFF. In nucleotides, the CDR3 is TGTGCCACCAGCTGGGAGGGGCTAGCTAATGAAAAACTGTTTTTT.

This clone was detected only a few times. The chain employs TRBV30 and TRBJ2-3; D uncertain. CDR1 and CDR2 (germline): GTSNPN, SVGIG (reference sequence). The CDR3 has 12 amino acids. V dropped 2 bases and J dropped 5 bases, with 8 bases sitting between them. The CDR3 DNA is TGTGCCTGGAGTAGACGGAGAGATACGCAGTATTTT. It codes for CAWSRRRDTQYF.

This rearrangement joins TRBV28 to TRBJ2-7, with D unresolved. Germline V lookup: CDR1 MDHEN, CDR2 SYDVKM. V was clipped by 8 bases and J by 1 base, with 9 bases between them. The CDR3 covers 12 residues. The CDR3 DNA reads as TGTGCCAGCGGTGAACAGTCCTACGAGCAGTACTTC. Translating gives CASGEQSYEQYF.

The chain joins TRBV19 to TRBJ1-2; D is perhaps TRBD1 (5 bases). Germline V lookup: CDR1 LNHDA, CDR2 SQIVND (reference sequence). The CDR3 has 15 residues. The V end was cut by 7 bases, the J end by 1 base, with 16 bases between. The CDR3 is CASNVGATDNYGYTF. The CDR3 DNA reads as TGTGCCAGTAACGTTGGGGCTACGGATAACTATGGCTACACCTTC.

The chain employs TRBV19 and TRBJ2-2, with D perhaps matching TRBD2 (5 bases). The CDR3 extends over 15 amino acids. The V gene lost 5 bases and the J gene lost 5 bases, with 15 bases spanning the gap. CDR1 is LNHDA, CDR2 SQIVND, per germline (reference sequence). The CDR3 loop is CASSSGSSVTGELFF. The CDR3 DNA follows: TGTGCCAGTAGTTCGGGGAGTTCGGTTACCGGGGAGCTGTTTTTT.

This chain connects TRBV6-1 to TRBJ2-1; D may be TRBD2 (6 bases). The germline V gene has CDR1 MNHNS and CDR2 SASEGT. The CDR3 is 14 amino acids. V was pared by 4 bases and J by 4 bases, with 11 bases between. Written as DNA, the CDR3 is TGTGCCAGCAGTGTAGTTGGGGGGTACAATGAGCAGTTCTTC. This gives the protein CASSVVGGYNEQFF.

This chain joins TRBV19 and TRBJ1-1; D unclear. Trimming removed 5 bases from V and 3 bases from J, with 4 bases in between. This CDR3 has 11 residues. Looked up from germline, CDR1 is LNHDA and CDR2 is SQIVND (reference sequence). The DNA of the CDR3 is TGTGCCAGTAGTCGTGACACTGAAGCTTTCTTT. This encodes CASSRDTEAFF.

This clone has more than one count but fewer than ten. V is TRBV6-5 and J is TRBJ2-7, with a tentative D call TRBD1 (6 bases). This CDR3 contains 15 residues. Trimming took off 8 bases at V and 2 bases at J, with 19 bases between the two ends. Germline values: CDR1 MNHEY, CDR2 SVGAGI. This CDR3 reads CASRPATGKTYEQYF. In DNA form, the CDR3 reads TGTGCCAGCCGGCCAGCGACAGGAAAGACCTACGAGCAGTACTTC.

This chain connects TRBV4-1 to TRBJ2-3, with 10 positions matching TRBD2. Germline assignment: CDR1 MGHRA and CDR2 YSYEKL. CDR3 length: 17 residues. V lost 0 bases, J lost 1 base, and 4 bases stayed unmatched. The CDR3 is CASSQDLAGVGTDTQYF. CDR3 coding DNA: TGCGCCAGCAGCCAAGATCTAGCGGGAGTAGGCACAGATACGCAGTATTTT.

J is TRBJ2-1 and V is TRBV7-8, with 8 positions matching TRBD1. CDR3 size: 15 residues. CDR1 is SGHVS and CDR2 is FQNEAQ in the germline V gene. V lost 4 bases, J lost 10 bases, and 12 bases stayed unmatched. CDR3 sequence reads: CASSSQMTGAEEQFF. In DNA, the CDR3 is TGTGCCAGCAGCTCTCAGATGACAGGGGCGGAGGAGCAGTTCTTC. The complete variable domain, with remaining parts taken from reference TRBV7-8 and TRBJ2-1, reads GAGVSQSPRYKVAKRGQDVALRCDPISGHVSLFWYQQALGQGPEFLTYFQNEAQLDKSGLPSDRFFAERPEGSVSTLKIQRTQQEDSAVYLCASSSQMTGAEEQFFGPGTRLTVL.

This chain connects TRBV27 to TRBJ2-7; 8 bases map to TRBD2. Germline CDR1 is MNHEY and CDR2 is SMNVEV (reference sequence). V lost 4 bases to trimming and J lost 3 bases; unmatched junction nucleotides: 11. This CDR3 is built from 16 residues. CDR3 loop: CASSSRQGTRHYEQYF. The CDR3 DNA sequence: TGTGCCAGCAGTTCAAGACAAGGGACTAGACACTACGAGCAGTACTTC.

This rearrangement joins TRBV4-2 to TRBJ1-2; weak D call: TRBD1 (5 bases). The germline V gene has CDR1 LGHNA and CDR2 YNFKEQ. The CDR3 runs 15 residues. V lost 4 bases and J lost 4, with 16 bases in between. The CDR3 reads CASSLRPQGTYGYTF. CDR3 bases: TGTGCCAGCAGCCTACGGCCCCAGGGAACCTATGGCTACACCTTC.

The rearrangement uses TRBV5-1 and TRBJ2-1; no clear D gene. Germline CDR1 and CDR2: SGHRS and YFSETQ. The CDR3 is 12 amino acids. Trimming removed 4 bases from V and 9 bases from J, with 11 bases in between. CDR3 bases: TGCGCCAGCAGCCTCCCCTCTAGTGAGCAGTTCTTC. Protein sequence: CASSLPSSEQFF.

This clone was counted a few times. The rearrangement joins TRBV2 to TRBJ2-7; 14 bases agree with TRBD2. J gave up 3 bases and V 8 bases, and 9 bases lay outside the gene matches. Germline V gives CDR1 SNHLY, CDR2 FYNNEI. This CDR3 is built from 16 residues. The CDR3 DNA is TGTGCCAGCTGGGATGGGACTAGCGGGAGCCACTACGAGCAGTACTTC. Its protein is CASWDGTSGSHYEQYF. Full variable domain (rest looked up from reference TRBV2 and TRBJ2-7): EPEVTQTPSHQVTQMGQEVILRCVPISNHLYFYWYRQILGQKVEFLVSFYNNEISEKSEIFDDQFSVERPDGSNFTLKIRSTKLEDSAMYFCASWDGTSGSHYEQYFGPGTRLTVT.

The J gene is TRBJ2-7, the V gene TRBV28; TRBD2 might be the D (6 bases). This CDR3 has 15 amino acids. The germline V gene encodes CDR1 MDHEN and CDR2 SYDVKM. Trimming removed 2 bases from V and 0 bases from J, with 11 bases in between. As DNA, the CDR3 is TGTGCCAGCAGTTTACCCTCGGGGGTCTCCTACGAGCAGTACTTC. This gives the protein CASSLPSGVSYEQYF.

This chain connects TRBV25-1 to TRBJ1-6; D not certain. CDR1 is MGHDK and CDR2 is SYGVNS in the germline V gene. The length of the CDR3 is 18 residues. V was clipped by 1 base and J by 0 bases, with 13 bases between them. The CDR3 loop reads CASSELSSGSSYNSPLHF. In DNA, the CDR3 is TGTGCCAGCAGTGAATTGAGTTCGGGGAGCTCCTATAATTCACCCCTCCACTTT.

The genes are TRBV6-5 and TRBJ2-1; D may be TRBD2 (5 bases). The ends were cut back, 6 bases at V and 1 base at J, with 13 bases in the middle. The CDR3 loop spans 15 amino acids. CDR1 MNHEY and CDR2 SVGAGI come from the germline V gene. The CDR3 loop reads CASSTGGNSYNEQFF. CDR3 sequence (DNA): TGTGCCAGCAGCACCGGAGGTAATTCCTACAATGAGCAGTTCTTC.

V usage is TRBV19 and J usage is TRBJ1-2; the D is unclear. The CDR3 length is 15 residues. Trimming removed 2 bases from V and 0 bases from J, with 10 bases in between. Germline V gene lookup returns CDR1 LNHDA and CDR2 SQIVND (reference sequence). Written as DNA, the CDR3 is TGTGCCAGTAGTATATCCGGCGGCGCTAACTATGGCTACACCTTC. Protein: CASSISGGANYGYTF.

V gene TRBV30 combines with J gene TRBJ2-4; the D gene is possibly TRBD1 (5 bases). V lost 5 bases, J lost 0 bases, and 8 bases lay in between. Germline lookup yields CDR1 GTSNPN and CDR2 SVGIG (reference sequence). CDR3 length: 13 residues. This CDR3 is CAWAGLAKNIQYF. CDR3 sequence (DNA): TGTGCCTGGGCAGGGTTAGCCAAAAACATTCAGTACTTC.

The chain couples TRBV7-8 to TRBJ2-5; TRBD1 might be the D (6 bases). The better agreement between TRBJ2-7 and the DNA end casts doubt on the J call. Germline values: CDR1 SGHVS, CDR2 FQNEAQ. This CDR3 has 13 residues. CDR3 nucleotides: TGTGCCAGCAGCTACCGGGACACCTACGAGCAGTACTTC. Translated, it gives CASSYRDTYEQYF.

The chain combines TRBV6-1 with TRBJ2-7, with D perhaps TRBD2 (6 bases). CDR3 length: 13 residues. Germline lookup yields CDR1 MNHNS and CDR2 SASEGT. The ends were cut back, 7 bases at V and 0 bases at J, with 10 bases in the middle. CDR3 DNA sequence: TGTGCCAGCATGAGTAGCGGCTCCTACGAGCAGTACTTC. This encodes CASMSSGSYEQYF.

Written as DNA, the CDR3 is TGCGCCATCCTTAGATATCAGCCCCAGCATTTT. Residues: CAILRYQPQHF. V gene TRBV10-2 combines with J gene TRBJ1-5; D gene ambiguous. This CDR3 comprises 11 residues. Germline-derived CDR1 and CDR2 are WSHSY and SAAADI. Trimming stripped 10 bases from V and 5 bases from J, with 9 bases between.

This sequence joins TRBV19 and TRBJ2-1, with unresolved D. The germline gives CDR1 LNHDA, CDR2 SQIVND (reference sequence). This CDR3 is built from 12 residues. The germline V and J ends were trimmed by 7 bases and 6 bases, with 10 bases remaining between them. In nucleotides, the CDR3 is TGTGCCAGTACGACTGGGTCCAATGAGCAGTTCTTC. As protein: CASTTGSNEQFF.

J is TRBJ2-2 and V is TRBV18; 8 bases line up with TRBD1. The CDR3 is made up of 17 amino acids. Germline CDR1 is KGHSH and CDR2 is LQKENI. V was pared by 3 bases and J by 1 base, with 7 bases of the junction left unmatched. The CDR3 is CASSPMVGQGNTGELFF. Written as DNA, the CDR3 is TGTGCCAGCTCACCTATGGTTGGACAGGGGAACACCGGGGAGCTGTTTTTT.

The V gene is TRBV5-4, the J gene TRBJ2-2; a weak D match, TRBD2 (5 bases). V was pared by 2 bases and J by 6 bases, with 14 bases between. From germline, CDR1 is SGHNT and CDR2 YYREEE (reference sequence). CDR3 length: 15 amino acids. The CDR3 here is CASSFGLKRAGELFF. The DNA of the CDR3 is TGTGCCAGCAGCTTCGGACTGAAAAGGGCCGGGGAGCTGTTTTTT.

This chain links TRBV29-1 with TRBJ2-7; 8 nucleotides match TRBD1. CDR3 size: 14 residues. Losses at the gene ends were 8 bases for V and 1 base for J; bases not matched to a gene: 10. CDR1 and CDR2 (germline): SQVTM, ANQGSEA. CDR3 coding DNA: TGCAGCATCTGGACAGGGACAGGATCCTACGAGCAGTACTTC. Its protein is CSIWTGTGSYEQYF.